These 2 T cell receptor beta chains originate from one sample sequenced in a study of T-cell reconstitution after alpha-beta-depleted transplantation in children. TCRbeta library construction was performed incorporating unique molecular identifiers. TCRdb re-called the PCR reads through MiXCR, storing one row per CDR3 protein. Among some 600,000 distinct CDR3 sequences, approximately 12% were seen once, and the ten largest hold 2.2%. The material sequenced was PBMCs, mostly from graft donor cells, taken 360 days after TCRalphabeta/CD19-depleted stem cell transplant. The source of these receptors is a male patient aged 10-17 years who had a stem cell transplant for acute myeloid leukemia, so the T cells may come from the graft donor.

This clonotype has more than one count but fewer than ten. V usage is TRBV28 and J usage is TRBJ2-3, with 11 bases aligning to TRBD2. Germline CDR1 and CDR2: MDHEN and SYDVKM. V lost 3 bases to trimming and J lost 4 bases; unmatched junction nucleotides: 21. This CDR3 spans 21 amino acids. This chain's CDR3 is CASSFPPATSGSGAWADTQYF. The CDR3 DNA is TGTGCCAGCAGTTTCCCCCCGGCTACTAGCGGGAGTGGGGCGTGGGCAGATACGCAGTATTTT. The whole variable domain, remainder taken from reference TRBV28 and TRBJ2-3, is DVKVTQSSRYLVKRTGEKVFLECVQDMDHENMFWYRQDPGLGLRLIYFSYDVKMKEKGDIPEGYSVSREKKERFSLILESASTNQTSMYLCASSFPPATSGSGAWADTQYFGPGTRLTVL.

This chain joins TRBV6-5 and TRBJ2-5; D might be TRBD1 (6 bases). The V gene's germline CDR1 is MNHEY and CDR2 SVGAGI. The CDR3 is 16 amino acids. V lost 2 bases and J 5 bases, leaving 18 bases between the germline ends. The CDR3 bases are TGTGCCAGCAGTTACCTCGTTGAAGGGGGTGGGGAGACCCAGTACTTC. It encodes CASSYLVEGGGETQYF.